Detailed here is one T cell receptor (beta chain). The sample originates from a study of blood T cell repertoires in COVID-19. Overall study: Researchers got acute and convalescent COVID-19 samples from the United States, Italy and Spain.

V lost 3 bases and J 0 bases, leaving 9 bases between the germline ends. This CDR3 has 15 residues. The germline V gene encodes CDR1 LGHDT and CDR2 YNNKEL (reference sequence). This table comes from immunoSEQ multiplex PCR, and its TCRdb copy is limited to in-frame clones, with some not included. The top ten clones hold less than 2.5% of a sample with approximately 260,000 clones, under 90% of them seen once. The V call is TRBV3-1 (or the pseudogene TRBV3-2), the J call TRBJ1-5, with D hard to call. This TCR derives from a man aged 45-65 years with acute or convalescent COVID-19. What was sequenced was peripheral blood. The CDR3 sequence is CASSHSTLSNQPQHF. In DNA form, the CDR3 reads TGTGCCAGCAGCCATTCCACTCTTAGCAATCAGCCCCAGCATTTT.